The T cell receptor beta chain described here comes from a study of identical twins. Healthy Caucasians made up all donors. Only a few counts were recorded for this clonotype. The CDR3 covers 16 residues. Germline CDR1 DFQATT, CDR2 SNEGSKA (reference sequence). Trimming removed 1 base at V and 0 bases at J, with 13 bases between. TCRdb reprocessed the 5' RACE reads via MiXCR and lists one record per CDR3 protein. The data show fewer than 900,000 distinct CDR3 sequences, 18% seen once. This same sample was also taken into another study, of T cells expressing NK-cell markers. That study reports: Only alpha-beta TCR T cells were sorted in several experiments, using an anti-gamma-delta TCR antibody.

This chain links TRBV20-1 with TRBJ2-1; unclear D gene. The sequence was obtained from a woman between 18 and 29 years old in good health. Sequencing was carried out using PBMCs. For the CDR3, the DNA is TGCAGTGCTAGAGTCCAGACCGCGAGCTCCTACAATGAGCAGTTCTTC. Its protein product is CSARVQTASSYNEQFF.